This entry concerns a single T cell receptor (beta chain). Its target is unknown. The CDR3 has 17 amino acids. Germline V gene lookup returns CDR1 MNHEY and CDR2 SVGEGT. V was clipped by 4 bases and J by 4 bases, with 22 bases between them. As for treatment: roughly 18 received Ad26.COV2.S at low or high dose, single or two shots; 5 received placebo; per-sample allocation not given. Sampling happened 63 days after the first vaccine or placebo injection. The data belong to a study of Ad26.COV2.S vaccination and SARS-CoV-2 variants. Study-level points and caveats: Analytic work on TCR breadth and depth might have understated the full extent of total T cell responses.

Assay: immunoSEQ multiplex PCR; the TCRdb copy retains only in-frame clones and omits some. The data hold about 500,000 clones, with 80% to 90% observed a single time. J is TRBJ1-2 and V is TRBV6-2 or TRBV6-3; D gene ambiguous. The sample here was peripheral blood, taken in a trial of Ad26.COV2.S vaccine versus placebo. The receptor's source is a person between 18 and 59 years old who received the Ad26.COV2.S COVID-19 vaccine or a placebo. CDR3 protein: CASSSYRDEPPSYGYTF. CDR3 bases: TGTGCCAGCAGTTCATACAGAGACGAGCCTCCGAGCTATGGCTACACCTTC.